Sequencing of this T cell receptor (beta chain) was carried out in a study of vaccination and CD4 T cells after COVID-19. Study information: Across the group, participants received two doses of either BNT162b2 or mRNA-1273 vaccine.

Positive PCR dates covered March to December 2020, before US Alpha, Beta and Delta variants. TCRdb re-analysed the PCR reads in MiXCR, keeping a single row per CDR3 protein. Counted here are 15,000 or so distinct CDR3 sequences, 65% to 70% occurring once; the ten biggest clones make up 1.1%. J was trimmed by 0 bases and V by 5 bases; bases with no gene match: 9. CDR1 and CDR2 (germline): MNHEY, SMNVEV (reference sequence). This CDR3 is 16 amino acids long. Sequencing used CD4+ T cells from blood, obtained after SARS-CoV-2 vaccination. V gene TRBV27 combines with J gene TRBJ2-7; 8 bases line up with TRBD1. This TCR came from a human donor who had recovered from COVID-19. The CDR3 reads CASSRKGTGSSYEQYF. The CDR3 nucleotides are TGTGCCAGCAGTAGAAAAGGGACAGGTAGCTCCTACGAGCAGTACTTC.